Listed here are 4 T cell receptor beta chains from one sample, sequenced in a study of breast tumors, draining lymph nodes, adjacent tissues. TCRdb processed the multiplex PCR reads anew with MiXCR; each CDR3 protein has one entry. The sample lists fewer than 200,000 distinct CDR3 sequences; approximately 30% were seen once. The lymph nodes were axillary draining lymph nodes from breast cancer patients. The sample taken for sequencing was axillary lymph node tissue. These receptors came from a female donor with breast cancer. Some clones in this sample may be carry-over from other donors' samples.

Concerning this clonotype: A much larger clone lies one base from this, so it may be a read error. The rearrangement links TRBV11-3 to TRBJ2-1; 9 bases line up with TRBD2. The length of the CDR3 is 14 residues. Germline CDR1 and CDR2: SGHNT and YENEEA. Trimming at V came to 6 bases and at J to 8 bases, leaving 8 bases not matched to a gene. CDR3 loop: CASRGREGSHEQFF. The CDR3 DNA reads TGTGCCAGCAGAGGGCGGGAGGGATCTCATGAGCAGTTCTTC.

Only one count was recorded for this clonotype. No conserved phenylalanine or tryptophan is present at the end of the CDR3, so a read error is the likely explanation. The V call is TRBV6-5, the J call TRBJ2-7; 8 bases align to TRBD2. The CDR3 is 18 amino acids. The germline V gene has CDR1 MNHEY and CDR2 SVGAGI. This CDR3 reads CASSRVSGATGSSHEQYL. The CDR3 DNA reads TGTGCCAGCAGTCGCGTTAGCGGGGCCACCGGGAGCTCCCACGAGCAGTACCTC.

The chain couples TRBV7-9 to TRBJ1-4; 8 bases match TRBD1. The V gene end was trimmed by 6 bases and the J gene end by 3 bases; junction bases not matched to a gene: 6. This CDR3 region has 15 residues. Germline lookup yields CDR1 SEHNR and CDR2 FQNEAQ (reference sequence). The DNA for the CDR3 is TGTGCCAGCAGATACGGGACAGGTCCTAATGAAAAACTGTTTTTT. Residues: CASRYGTGPNEKLFF.

The CDR3 DNA follows: TGTGCCAGCAGTCTTACTAGCGGGCCCTTCTACGAGCAGTACTTC. Translation gives CASSLTSGPFYEQYF. V gene TRBV27 combines with J gene TRBJ2-7; 9 positions match TRBD2. The CDR3 is 15 amino acids. The V gene's germline CDR1 is MNHEY and CDR2 SMNVEV (reference sequence). Unmatched junction bases numbered 8, after V lost 5 bases and J lost 3 bases.